The 9 T cell receptor beta chains presented below share a single source sample, sequenced in a study of T cells in Graves' hyperthyroidism and ophthalmopathy. Amplified TCR beta CDR3 regions came from RNA transcripts. The TCR CDR3 was amplified in a first-round RT-PCR using the HTBI primer set. TCRdb called the multiplex PCR reads again in MiXCR, with one record for every CDR3 protein. The table records roughly 740,000 distinct CDR3 sequences, about a sixth of them present only once. The sample consisted of blood. The source is a man younger than 35 with Graves' hyperthyroidism.

The sample holds one count of this clonotype. This chain uses TRBV3-1 with TRBJ2-1; 12 bases match TRBD2. J lost 0 bases, V lost 4 bases, and 10 bases had no gene match. Per germline, CDR1 LGHDT and CDR2 YNNKEL (reference sequence). CDR3 size: 19 residues. The CDR3 protein is CASSPTRTSGASSYNEQFF. The CDR3 coding sequence is TGTGCCAGCAGCCCTACTAGGACTAGCGGGGCGAGCTCCTACAATGAGCAGTTCTTC.

This clonotype was seen ten or more times. The V and J genes are TRBV20-1 and TRBJ1-1; 8 bases map to TRBD1. The CDR3 loop spans 14 amino acids. CDR1 and CDR2 (germline): DFQATT, SNEGSKA (reference sequence). V lost 1 base to trimming and J lost 5 bases; unmatched junction nucleotides: 6. CDR3 sequence: CSARVPGGVTEAFF. The CDR3 nucleotides are TGCAGTGCTAGAGTCCCAGGGGGCGTAACTGAAGCTTTCTTT.

This chain joins TRBV30 and TRBJ2-1; D may match TRBD1 or TRBD2 (5 bases each). The germline V and J ends were trimmed by 4 bases and 8 bases, with 24 bases remaining between them. The CDR3 consists of 16 residues. In germline, CDR1 is GTSNPN, CDR2 SVGIG (reference sequence). The chain's CDR3 is CAWINVGPGRADEQFF. Written as DNA, the CDR3 is TGTGCCTGGATAAATGTGGGACCAGGGAGAGCGGATGAGCAGTTCTTC. Supplemented by reference TRBV30 and TRBJ2-1, the full variable domain reads SQTIHQWPATLVQPVGSPLSLECTVEGTSNPNLYWYRQAAGRGLQLLFYSVGIGQISSEVPQNLSASRPQDRQFILSSKKLLLSDSGFYLCAWINVGPGRADEQFFGPGTRLTVL.

This clonotype was seen at least ten times. The rearrangement uses TRBV18 and TRBJ2-3; 9 bases fit TRBD2. This CDR3 is 15 amino acids long. In germline, CDR1 is KGHSH, CDR2 LQKENI. V shed 3 bases, J shed 2 bases, and the junction held 3 bases outside the gene matches. The CDR3 DNA reads TGTGCCAGCTCACCGACTAGCGGCCTCACAGATACGCAGTATTTT. Translation: CASSPTSGLTDTQYF.

This clonotype was seen at least ten times. This sequence joins TRBV28 and TRBJ1-1; D unresolved. The CDR3 consists of 11 residues. V gave up 7 bases and J gave up 5 bases, with 8 bases separating them. Germline V gene data show CDR1 as MDHEN and CDR2 as SYDVKM. The CDR3 DNA follows: TGTGCCAGCACGAGCGGGACTGAAGCTTTCTTT. Its translation is CASTSGTEAFF.

The chain couples TRBV29-1 to TRBJ2-1; 10 bases align to TRBD2. Germline CDR1 reads SQVTM; CDR2 reads ANQGSEA. The V segment lost 3 bases and the J segment 4 bases; nucleotides outside the gene matches: 9. The CDR3 sequence is 16 residues long. The CDR3 spells CSVELLAGGTYNEQFF. CDR3 DNA: TGCAGCGTTGAGCTATTAGCGGGAGGAACGTACAATGAGCAGTTCTTC.

This clonotype was counted only a few times. The rearrangement joins TRBV7-9 to TRBJ1-2; D is uncertain. The ends were cut back, 5 bases at V and 2 bases at J, with 21 bases in the middle. Germline CDR1 SEHNR, CDR2 FQNEAQ (reference sequence). This CDR3 has 17 amino acids. CDR3 sequence (DNA): TGTGCCAGCAGCAGAGACGGGAGCCGAGACGGAAACTATGGCTACACCTTC. Its protein is CASSRDGSRDGNYGYTF.

Many counts were recorded for this clonotype. The V and J genes are TRBV2 and TRBJ1-2, with D possibly TRBD1 on 6 matching bases. CDR3 length: 13 amino acids. Germline CDR1 SNHLY, CDR2 FYNNEI. The V and J ends lost 0 bases and 4 bases respectively, with 6 bases between them. The CDR3 bases are TGTGCCAGCAGTGAAGCCAGGGGCTATGGCTACACCTTC. As protein: CASSEARGYGYTF.

The chain carries TRBV7-9 and TRBJ2-3; 13 nucleotides line up with TRBD2. V was clipped by 7 bases and J by 3 bases; unmatched bases: 4. Per the germline V gene, CDR1 is SEHNR and CDR2 is FQNEAQ (reference sequence). This CDR3 spans 15 amino acids. CDR3 nucleotides: TGTGCCAGCAAAGGACTAGCGGGAGCTACAGATACGCAGTATTTT. It encodes CASKGLAGATDTQYF.